The 18 T cell receptor beta chains reported below all come from one sample, sequenced in a study of blood T cell repertoires in COVID-19. Using immunoSEQ multiplex PCR, the repertoire was profiled, and TCRdb retains in-frame clones only, with some absent. The sample records over 40,000 clones, roughly four fifths being singletons. Sequencing was performed on peripheral blood. The receptors shown here come from a human donor in a cohort sampled during active COVID-19.

In this sample, this clone turned up a few times. The chain links TRBV11-2 to TRBJ2-3; D not resolved. Germline assignment: CDR1 SGHAT and CDR2 FQNNGV. The V and J ends lost 2 bases and 7 bases respectively, with 7 bases between them. CDR3 length: 12 amino acids. Written as DNA, the CDR3 is TGTGCCAGCAGCTTATCATCCAATACGCAGTATTTT. Its translation: CASSLSSNTQYF.

The genes are TRBV24-1 and TRBJ1-1; D is unclear. Per the germline V gene, CDR1 is KGHDR and CDR2 is SFDVKD. The CDR3 totals 12 residues. Trimming removed 6 bases from V and 0 bases from J, with 4 bases in between. The DNA for the CDR3 is TGTGCCACCAGTCGGGTGAACACTGAAGCTTTCTTT. This translates into CATSRVNTEAFF.

The rearrangement links TRBV15 to TRBJ1-6, with D unclear. The CDR3 is made up of 13 amino acids. CDR1 LNHNV and CDR2 YYDKDF come from the germline V gene (reference sequence). V lost 0 bases to trimming and J lost 9 bases, with 6 bases between them. CDR3 DNA: TGTGCCACCAGCAGAGACAGGCTTTCACCCCTCCACTTT. Encoded protein: CATSRDRLSPLHF. The whole variable domain, remainder taken from reference TRBV15 and TRBJ1-6, is DAMVIQNPRYQVTQFGKPVTLSCSQTLNHNVMYWYQQKSSQAPKLLFHYYDKDFNNEADTPDNFQSRRPNTSFCFLDIRSPGLGDTAMYLCATSRDRLSPLHFGNGTRLTVT.

V and J are TRBV6-5 and TRBJ1-1; D gene unclear. The germline V gene encodes CDR1 MNHEY and CDR2 SVGAGI. This CDR3 contains 14 residues. V gave up 6 bases and J gave up 5 bases, with 16 bases separating them. CDR3 bases: TGTGCCAGCAGACCACCTCAGGAGGGAACTGAAGCTTTCTTT. This gives the protein CASRPPQEGTEAFF.

This clone was counted only a few times. The V call is TRBV5-5, the J call TRBJ1-3, with a weak D call TRBD1 (5 bases). The V and J ends lost 4 bases and 0 bases respectively, with 11 bases between them. Per the germline V gene, CDR1 is SGHKS and CDR2 is YYEKEE (reference sequence). This CDR3 contains 15 residues. CDR3 amino acids: CASSPDGASGNTIYF. CDR3 bases: TGTGCCAGCAGCCCTGATGGGGCCTCTGGAAACACCATATATTTT. The whole variable domain, filled in from reference TRBV5-5 and TRBJ1-3, reads DAGVTQSPTHLIKTRGQQVTLRCSPISGHKSVSWYQQVLGQGPQFIFQYYEKEERGRGNFPDRFSARQFPNYSSELNVNALLLGDSALYLCASSPDGASGNTIYFGEGSWLTVV.

In DNA form, the CDR3 reads TGTGCCAGCAGCCTACACGAATTTGGGAGCATGAACACTGAAGCTTTCTTT. The encoded protein is CASSLHEFGSMNTEAFF. The chain joins TRBV11-2 to TRBJ1-1; unclear D gene. The germline V gene has CDR1 SGHAT and CDR2 FQNNGV. The CDR3 is made up of 17 amino acids. V gave up 5 bases and J gave up 0 bases, with 19 bases separating them.

The chain uses TRBV10-3 and TRBJ2-1; TRBD2 matches 14 bases. Trimming took 9 bases from V and 6 from J; bases not matched to a gene: 1. This CDR3 has 13 amino acids. The germline V gene encodes CDR1 ENHRY and CDR2 SYGVKD. The DNA of the CDR3 is TGTGCCATGGGACTAGCGGGAGTCAATGAGCAGTTCTTC. Amino acid sequence: CAMGLAGVNEQFF.

The genes are TRBV9 and TRBJ1-2; no clear D. Germline CDR1 reads SGDLS; CDR2 reads YYNGEE. The CDR3 loop spans 14 amino acids. V lost 3 bases to trimming and J lost 5 bases, with 14 bases between them. CDR3: CASSALPRRYGYTF. The CDR3 DNA reads as TGTGCCAGCAGCGCCCTACCCCGTCGATATGGCTACACCTTC.

The chain has TRBV21-1 and TRBJ1-2; the tabulated D call, TRBD1, remains unverified against the DNA. TRBV21-1 constitutes a pseudogene. The CDR3 loop spans 15 amino acids. CDR3 coding DNA: TGTGCCAGCAGCGTCCACAGGGGGCGAATCTATGGCTACACCTTC. Amino acid sequence: CASSVHRGRIYGYTF.

V and J are TRBV15 and TRBJ2-3, with 10 bases identical to TRBD2. Germline V gene lookup returns CDR1 LNHNV and CDR2 YYDKDF (reference sequence). With 5 bases clipped from V and 2 bases from J, the junction kept 7 bases outside the gene matches. This CDR3 spans 16 amino acids. The CDR3 here is CATSQTGTSDTDTQYF. CDR3 coding DNA: TGTGCCACCAGCCAAACCGGGACTAGCGACACAGATACGCAGTATTTT. Full variable domain (remainder filled in from reference TRBV15 and TRBJ2-3): DAMVIQNPRYQVTQFGKPVTLSCSQTLNHNVMYWYQQKSSQAPKLLFHYYDKDFNNEADTPDNFQSRRPNTSFCFLDIRSPGLGDTAMYLCATSQTGTSDTDTQYFGPGTRLTVL.

This chain links TRBV18 with TRBJ2-1; D uncertain. CDR1 KGHSH and CDR2 LQKENI come from the germline V gene. Deletions cut 2 bases from V and 7 bases from J, with 9 bases between. This CDR3 has 13 residues. CDR3 bases: TGTGCCAGCTCACCAGCCCTGCGTAATGAGCAGTTCTTC. Its translation: CASSPALRNEQFF.

This chain connects TRBV10-1 to TRBJ2-7; D is unclear. The CDR3 loop spans 13 amino acids. Germline CDR1 WNHNN, CDR2 SYGVQD (reference sequence). Trimming removed 2 bases from V and 2 bases from J, with 7 bases in between. CDR3 sequence: CASSEAVTYEQYF. In DNA, the CDR3 is TGCGCCAGCAGTGAGGCAGTAACCTACGAGCAGTACTTC.

This sequence joins TRBV3-1 (or the pseudogene TRBV3-2) and TRBJ2-5, with TRBD1 matching over 11 bases. The CDR3 runs 14 residues. Per germline, CDR1 LGHDT and CDR2 YNNKEL (reference sequence). The V and J ends lost 4 bases and 4 bases, in that order; junction bases with no gene match: 2. In DNA form, the CDR3 reads TGTGCCAGCAGCCCCGGGACAGGGGGAGAGACCCAGTACTTC. The encoded protein is CASSPGTGGETQYF.

This chain links TRBV14 with TRBJ2-7; the D gene is possibly TRBD1 (6 bases). Germline loops: CDR1 SGHDN, CDR2 FVKESK. This CDR3 is built from 17 residues. V gave up 4 bases and J gave up 4 bases, with 23 bases separating them. The CDR3 coding sequence is TGTGCCAGCAGCCGGGGGTTCTCCGGGACAAGCGAATACGAGCAGTACTTC. Residues: CASSRGFSGTSEYEQYF.

The chain is built from TRBV6-2 or TRBV6-3 and TRBJ2-7, with TRBD2 matching 12 bases. The length of the CDR3 is 16 residues. Trimming at V came to 6 bases and at J to 2 bases, leaving 8 bases not matched to a gene. Per germline, CDR1 MNHEY and CDR2 SVGEGT. The CDR3: CASSPTLAGGPYEQYF. The CDR3 nucleotides read TGTGCCAGCAGCCCCACACTAGCGGGGGGACCCTACGAGCAGTACTTC.

The genes are TRBV6-5 and TRBJ2-1, with TRBD2 matching over 10 bases. Germline V CDR1 and CDR2: MNHEY, SVGAGI. The CDR3 has 15 amino acids. The junction had 8 bases not matched to a gene; V was cut back by 2 bases and J by 10 bases. CDR3 residues: CASSYGSGRAGEQFF. The CDR3 nucleotides read TGTGCCAGCAGTTACGGGAGCGGGAGGGCGGGCGAGCAGTTCTTC.

The genes are TRBV11-2 and TRBJ2-7, with D perhaps matching TRBD2 (6 bases). The CDR3 covers 15 residues. Germline assignment: CDR1 SGHAT and CDR2 FQNNGV. V shed 5 bases and J shed 0 bases, with 14 bases lying between them. The CDR3 DNA is TGTGCCAGCAGCCTAAACCGGGGGAGCTCCTACGAGCAGTACTTC. This sequence encodes CASSLNRGSSYEQYF.

This chain links TRBV18 with TRBJ2-7; 8 bases map to TRBD1. Germline V lookup: CDR1 KGHSH, CDR2 LQKENI. V lost 4 bases, J lost 1 base, and 18 bases stayed unmatched. This CDR3 comprises 19 residues. In nucleotides, the CDR3 is TGTGCCAGCTCACTAGATCCCCACAGGGGGGCGGAAATTTCCTACGAGCAGTACTTC. Its translation: CASSLDPHRGAEISYEQYF.